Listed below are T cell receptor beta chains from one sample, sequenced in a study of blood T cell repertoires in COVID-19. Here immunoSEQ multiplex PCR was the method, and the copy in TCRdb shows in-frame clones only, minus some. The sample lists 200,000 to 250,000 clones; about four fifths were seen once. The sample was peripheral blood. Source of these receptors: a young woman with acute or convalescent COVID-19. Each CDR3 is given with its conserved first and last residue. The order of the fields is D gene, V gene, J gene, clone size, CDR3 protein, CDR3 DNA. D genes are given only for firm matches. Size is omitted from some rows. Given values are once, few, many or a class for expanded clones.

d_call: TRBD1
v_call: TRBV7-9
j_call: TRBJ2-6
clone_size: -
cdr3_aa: CASSLTGTGLSGANVLTF
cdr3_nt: TGTGCCAGCAGCCTTACCGGGACAGGTCTCTCTGGGGCCAACGTCCTGACTTTC

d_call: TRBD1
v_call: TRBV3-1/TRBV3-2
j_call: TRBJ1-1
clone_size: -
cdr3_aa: CASSQTWGQKNTEAFF
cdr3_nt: TGTGCCAGCAGCCAAACGTGGGGACAGAAGAACACTGAAGCTTTCTTT

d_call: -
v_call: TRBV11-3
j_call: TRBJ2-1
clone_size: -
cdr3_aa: CASSGESYNEQFF
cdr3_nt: TGTGCCAGCAGTGGGGAGTCCTACAATGAGCAGTTCTTC

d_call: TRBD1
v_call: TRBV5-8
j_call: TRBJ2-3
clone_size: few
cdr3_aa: CASSLVGQGPTDTQYF
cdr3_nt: TGTGCCAGCAGCTTGGTTGGACAGGGGCCCACAGATACGCAGTATTTT

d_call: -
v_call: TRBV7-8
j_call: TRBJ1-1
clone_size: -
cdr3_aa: CASSLAAGEVSHTEAFF
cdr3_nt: TGTGCCAGCAGCTTAGCGGCGGGGGAGGTGTCACACACTGAAGCTTTCTTT

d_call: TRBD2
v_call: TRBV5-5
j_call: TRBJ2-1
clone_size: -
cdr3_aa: CASSFTSHGAGGNNEQFF
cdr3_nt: TGTGCCAGCAGCTTTACCTCGCACGGAGCGGGAGGGAACAATGAGCAGTTCTTC

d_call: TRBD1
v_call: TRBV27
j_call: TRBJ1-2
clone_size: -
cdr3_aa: CASSSKHRGYYGYTF
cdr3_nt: TGTGCCAGCAGTTCGAAACACAGGGGCTACTATGGCTACACCTTC

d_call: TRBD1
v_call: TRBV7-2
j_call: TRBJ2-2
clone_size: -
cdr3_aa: CASSPGQRNQPGELFF
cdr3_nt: TGTGCCAGCAGCCCGGGACAGAGGAACCAACCCGGGGAGCTGTTTTTT

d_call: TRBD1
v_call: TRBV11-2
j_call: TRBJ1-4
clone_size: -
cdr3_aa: CASSLDHRDRDEKLFF
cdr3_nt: TGTGCCAGCAGCTTAGATCACCGAGACAGGGATGAAAAACTGTTTTTT

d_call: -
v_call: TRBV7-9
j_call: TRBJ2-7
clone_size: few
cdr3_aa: CASSLDMAYEQYF
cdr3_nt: TGTGCCAGCAGCTTGGACATGGCCTACGAGCAGTACTTC

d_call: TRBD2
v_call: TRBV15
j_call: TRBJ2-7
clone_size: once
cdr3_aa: CATSRDPGGLDEQYF
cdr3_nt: TGTGCCACCAGCAGAGATCCGGGGGGATTAGACGAGCAGTACTTC

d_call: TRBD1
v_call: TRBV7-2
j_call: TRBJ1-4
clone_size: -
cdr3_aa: CASSLAGTGALNEKLFF
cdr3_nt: TGTGCCAGCAGCTTAGCCGGGACAGGGGCCCTGAATGAAAAACTGTTTTTT

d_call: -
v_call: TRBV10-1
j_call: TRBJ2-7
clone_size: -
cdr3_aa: CASSAGHPTYEQYF
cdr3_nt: TGCGCCAGCAGTGCGGGACACCCCACCTACGAGCAGTACTTC

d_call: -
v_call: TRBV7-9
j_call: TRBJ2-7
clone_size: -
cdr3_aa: CASSGPWEPYEQYF
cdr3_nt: TGTGCCAGCAGCGGGCCCTGGGAGCCCTACGAGCAGTACTTC

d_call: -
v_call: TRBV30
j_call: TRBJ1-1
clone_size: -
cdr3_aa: CAWSVGVRSEAFF
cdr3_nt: TGTGCCTGGAGTGTAGGGGTCCGGTCTGAAGCTTTCTTT

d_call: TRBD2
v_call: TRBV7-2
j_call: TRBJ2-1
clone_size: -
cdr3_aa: CASSLQTSGRLDEQFF
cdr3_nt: TGTGCCAGCAGCTTACAAACTAGCGGGAGGCTCGATGAGCAGTTCTTC

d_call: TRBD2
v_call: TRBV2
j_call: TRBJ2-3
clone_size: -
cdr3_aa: CASRVGRSDTQYF
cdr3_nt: TGTGCCAGCCGGGTCGGGAGGTCTGATACGCAGTATTTT

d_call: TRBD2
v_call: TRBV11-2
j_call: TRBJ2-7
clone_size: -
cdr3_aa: CASSLRPSGNYEQYF
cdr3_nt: TGTGCCAGCAGCTTAAGACCAAGCGGGAATTACGAGCAGTACTTC

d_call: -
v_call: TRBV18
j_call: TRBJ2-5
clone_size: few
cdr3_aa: CASSPSGTQETQYF
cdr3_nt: TGTGCCAGCTCACCATCCGGGACACAAGAGACCCAGTACTTC

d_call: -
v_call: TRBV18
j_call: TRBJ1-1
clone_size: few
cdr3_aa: CASGKAQGFEAFF
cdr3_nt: TGTGCCAGCGGAAAAGCACAGGGATTTGAAGCTTTCTTT

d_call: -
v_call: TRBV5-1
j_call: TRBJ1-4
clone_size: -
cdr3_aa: CASSLGTAARTNEKLFF
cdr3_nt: TGCGCCAGCAGCTTGGGGACAGCTGCGAGGACTAATGAAAAACTGTTTTTT

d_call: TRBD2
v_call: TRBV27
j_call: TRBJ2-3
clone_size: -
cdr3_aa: CASSLFRPTSVTSTDTQYF
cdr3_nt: TGTGCCAGCAGTTTGTTTCGCCCGACTAGCGTGACCAGCACAGATACGCAGTATTTT